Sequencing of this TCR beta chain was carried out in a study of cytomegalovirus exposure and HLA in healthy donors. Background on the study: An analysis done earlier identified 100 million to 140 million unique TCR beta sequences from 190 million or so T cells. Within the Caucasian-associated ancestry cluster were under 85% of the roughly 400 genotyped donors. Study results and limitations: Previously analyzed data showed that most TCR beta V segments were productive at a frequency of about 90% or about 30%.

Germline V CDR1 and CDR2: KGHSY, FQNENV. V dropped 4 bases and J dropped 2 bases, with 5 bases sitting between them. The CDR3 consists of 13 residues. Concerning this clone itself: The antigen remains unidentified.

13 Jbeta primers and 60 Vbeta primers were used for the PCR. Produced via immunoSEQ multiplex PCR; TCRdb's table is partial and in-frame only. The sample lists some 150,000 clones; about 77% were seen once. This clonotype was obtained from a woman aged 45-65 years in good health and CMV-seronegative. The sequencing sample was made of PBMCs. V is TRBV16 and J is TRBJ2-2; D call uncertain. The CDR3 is CASSRTNTGELFF. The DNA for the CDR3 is TGTGCCAGCAGCCGAACTAACACCGGGGAGCTGTTTTTT.